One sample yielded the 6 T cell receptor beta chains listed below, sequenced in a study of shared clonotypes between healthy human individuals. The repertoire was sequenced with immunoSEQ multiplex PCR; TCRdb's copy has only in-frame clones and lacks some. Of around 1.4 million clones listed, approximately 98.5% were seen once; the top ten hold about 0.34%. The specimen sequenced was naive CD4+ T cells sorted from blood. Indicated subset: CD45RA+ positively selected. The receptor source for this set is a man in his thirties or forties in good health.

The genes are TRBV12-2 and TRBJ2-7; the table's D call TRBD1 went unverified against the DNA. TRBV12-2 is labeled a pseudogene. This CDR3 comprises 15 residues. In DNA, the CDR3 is TGTGCAAGTCGCTTAGCAGGGACAGGGGAAAACGAGCAGTACTTC. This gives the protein CASRLAGTGENEQYF.

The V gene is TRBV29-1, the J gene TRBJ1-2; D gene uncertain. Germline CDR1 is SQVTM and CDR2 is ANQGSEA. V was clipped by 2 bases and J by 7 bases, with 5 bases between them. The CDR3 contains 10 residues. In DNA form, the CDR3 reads TGCAGCGTTGAATCGACTGGCTACACCTTC. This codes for CSVESTGYTF.

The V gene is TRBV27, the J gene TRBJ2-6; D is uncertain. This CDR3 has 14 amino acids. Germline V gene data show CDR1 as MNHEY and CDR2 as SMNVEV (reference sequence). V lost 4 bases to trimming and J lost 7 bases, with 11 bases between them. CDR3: CASSSSRVANVLTF. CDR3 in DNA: TGTGCCAGCAGTTCCTCCCGTGTAGCCAACGTCCTGACTTTC.

The DNA for the CDR3 is TGTGCCATCAGTGGGGGACAGCCCTACGAGCAGTACTTC. Translating gives CAISGGQPYEQYF. The chain couples TRBV10-3 to TRBJ2-7; 7 bases are shared with TRBD1. This CDR3 comprises 13 residues. The germline V gene has CDR1 ENHRY and CDR2 SYGVKD. V lost 4 bases to trimming and J lost 2 bases; unmatched junction nucleotides: 2.

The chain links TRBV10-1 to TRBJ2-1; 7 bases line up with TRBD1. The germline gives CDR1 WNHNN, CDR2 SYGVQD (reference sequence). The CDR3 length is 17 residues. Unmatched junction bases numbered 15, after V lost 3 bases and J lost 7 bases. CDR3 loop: CASSDATAAPGGNEQFF. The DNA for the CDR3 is TGCGCCAGCAGTGACGCCACTGCGGCCCCAGGGGGAAATGAGCAGTTCTTC.

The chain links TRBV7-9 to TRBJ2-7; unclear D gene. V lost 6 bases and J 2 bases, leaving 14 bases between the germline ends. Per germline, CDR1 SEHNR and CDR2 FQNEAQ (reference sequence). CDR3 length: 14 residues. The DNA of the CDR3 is TGTGCCAGCAGGAGAAGGACGGATACCTACGAGCAGTACTTC. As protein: CASRRRTDTYEQYF.